Listed here is a single TCR beta chain. Its antigen remains unidentified. The repertoire was sequenced with immunoSEQ multiplex PCR; TCRdb's copy has only in-frame clones and lacks some. This sample has fewer than 95,000 clones, with 85% to 95% found just once. This sample is drawn from a study of graft-versus-host responses after intestinal transplantation. Study information: Isolated intestinal, liver-intestinal, or multivisceral transplants had been given to the recipients. Anti-thymocyte globulin induction, then tacrolimus and steroids for 3 to 4 years, went to all recipients. Whole-study findings and limits: Some GvH clones were seen earlier in gut or blood, suggesting intestinal origin.

This CDR3 comprises 13 residues. V was pared by 3 bases and J by 5 bases, with 1 base of the junction left unmatched. Looked up from germline, CDR1 is SGHTA and CDR2 is FQGTGA. This chain uses TRBV7-3 with TRBJ2-5; 9 bases line up with TRBD2. The specimen comprised unstimulated CD8+ T cells sorted from spleen or lymph node cells, sampled before transplant. The receptor's source is a human donor who was the organ donor for an intestinal transplant. The CDR3 nucleotides read TGTGCCAGCAGCTTTACTAGCGGGGAGACCCAGTACTTC. Its translation: CASSFTSGETQYF.